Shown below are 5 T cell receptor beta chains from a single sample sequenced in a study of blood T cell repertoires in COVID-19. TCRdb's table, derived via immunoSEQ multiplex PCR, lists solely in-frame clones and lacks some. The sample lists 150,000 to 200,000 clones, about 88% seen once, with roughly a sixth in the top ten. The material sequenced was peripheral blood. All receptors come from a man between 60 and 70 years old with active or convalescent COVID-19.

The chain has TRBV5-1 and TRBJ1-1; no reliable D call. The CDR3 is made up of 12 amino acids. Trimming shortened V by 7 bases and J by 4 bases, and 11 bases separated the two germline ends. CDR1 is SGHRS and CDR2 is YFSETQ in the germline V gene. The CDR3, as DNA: TGCGCCAGCCGAACACCCTCCACTGAAGCTTTCTTT. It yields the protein CASRTPSTEAFF.

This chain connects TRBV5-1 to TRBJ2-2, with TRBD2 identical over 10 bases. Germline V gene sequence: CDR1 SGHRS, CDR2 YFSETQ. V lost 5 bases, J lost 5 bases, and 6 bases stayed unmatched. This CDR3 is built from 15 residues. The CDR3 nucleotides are TGCGCCAGCAGGACTAGCGGGCAAGGGACCGGGGAGCTGTTTTTT. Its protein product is CASRTSGQGTGELFF.

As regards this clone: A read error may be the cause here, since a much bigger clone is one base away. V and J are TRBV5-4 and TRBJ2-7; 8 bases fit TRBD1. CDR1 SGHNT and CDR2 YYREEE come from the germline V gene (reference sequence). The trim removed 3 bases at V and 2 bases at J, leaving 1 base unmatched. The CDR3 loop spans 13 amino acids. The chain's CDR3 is CASSWDRTYEQYF. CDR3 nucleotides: TGTGCCAGCAGCTGGGACAGGACCTACGAGCAGTACTTC.

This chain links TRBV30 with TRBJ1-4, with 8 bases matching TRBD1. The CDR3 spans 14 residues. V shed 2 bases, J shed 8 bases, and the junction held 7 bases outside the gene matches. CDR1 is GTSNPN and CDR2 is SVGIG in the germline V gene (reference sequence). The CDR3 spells CAWSHRGWGEKLFF. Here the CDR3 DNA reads TGTGCCTGGAGTCACAGGGGGTGGGGAGAAAAACTGTTTTTT.

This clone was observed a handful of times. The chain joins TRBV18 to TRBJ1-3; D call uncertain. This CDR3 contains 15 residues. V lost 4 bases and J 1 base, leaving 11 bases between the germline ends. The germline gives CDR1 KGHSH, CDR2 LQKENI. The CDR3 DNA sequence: TGTGCCAGCTCACTGACCACCGGGTCTGGAAACACCATATATTTT. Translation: CASSLTTGSGNTIYF.